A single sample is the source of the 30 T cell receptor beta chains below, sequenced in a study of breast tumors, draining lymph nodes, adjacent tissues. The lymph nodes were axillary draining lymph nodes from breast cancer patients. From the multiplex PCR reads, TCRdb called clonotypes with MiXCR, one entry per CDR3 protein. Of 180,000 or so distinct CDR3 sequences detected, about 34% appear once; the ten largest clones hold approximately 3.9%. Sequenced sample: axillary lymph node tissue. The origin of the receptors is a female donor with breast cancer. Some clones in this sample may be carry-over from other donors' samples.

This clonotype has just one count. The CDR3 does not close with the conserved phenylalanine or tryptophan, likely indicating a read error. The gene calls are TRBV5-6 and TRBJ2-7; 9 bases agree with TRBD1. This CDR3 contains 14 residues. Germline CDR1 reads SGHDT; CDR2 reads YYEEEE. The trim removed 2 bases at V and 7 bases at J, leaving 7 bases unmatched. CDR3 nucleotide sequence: TGTGCCAGCAGCTTACTCGGGACAGGGAAGGAGCAGTACCTC. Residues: CASSLLGTGKEQYL.

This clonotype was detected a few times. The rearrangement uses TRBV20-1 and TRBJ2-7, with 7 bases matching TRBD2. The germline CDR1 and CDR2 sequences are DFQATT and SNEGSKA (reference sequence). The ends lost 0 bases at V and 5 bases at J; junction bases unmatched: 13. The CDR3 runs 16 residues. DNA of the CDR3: TGCAGTGCTAGAGATGTCAGCGGGACGGCAGAGCACGAGCAGTACTTC. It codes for CSARDVSGTAEHEQYF.

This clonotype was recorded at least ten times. CDR3 nucleotides: TGTGCCAGCAGTCAGGGTGGGGAGACCCAGTACTTC. Translating gives CASSQGGETQYF. The V call is TRBV9, the J call TRBJ2-5; the D gene is possibly TRBD1 (5 bases). Trimming stripped 5 bases from V and 5 bases from J, with 10 bases between. The CDR3 has 12 amino acids. Germline values: CDR1 SGDLS, CDR2 YYNGEE.

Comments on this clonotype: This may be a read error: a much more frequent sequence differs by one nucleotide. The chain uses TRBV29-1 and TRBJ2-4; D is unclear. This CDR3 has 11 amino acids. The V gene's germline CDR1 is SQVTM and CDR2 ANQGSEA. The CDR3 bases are TGCAGCGTTGGGTCCAAAGACATTCAGTACTTC. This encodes CSVGSKDIQYF.

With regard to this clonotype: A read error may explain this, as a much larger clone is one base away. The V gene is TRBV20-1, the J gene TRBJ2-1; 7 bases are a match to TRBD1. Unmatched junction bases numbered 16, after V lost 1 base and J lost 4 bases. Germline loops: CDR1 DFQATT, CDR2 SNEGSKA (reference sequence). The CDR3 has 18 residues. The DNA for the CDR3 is TGCAGTGCTAGAGTTTCACAGGGGAAATCTCTAGCTTACAATGAGCAGTTCTTC. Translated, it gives CSARVSQGKSLAYNEQFF.

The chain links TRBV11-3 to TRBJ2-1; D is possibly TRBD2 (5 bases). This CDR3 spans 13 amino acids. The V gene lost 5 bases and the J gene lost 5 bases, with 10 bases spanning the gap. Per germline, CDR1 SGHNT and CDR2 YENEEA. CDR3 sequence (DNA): TGTGCCAGCAGCGGGAGTGGACACAATGAGCAGTTCTTC. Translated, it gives CASSGSGHNEQFF.

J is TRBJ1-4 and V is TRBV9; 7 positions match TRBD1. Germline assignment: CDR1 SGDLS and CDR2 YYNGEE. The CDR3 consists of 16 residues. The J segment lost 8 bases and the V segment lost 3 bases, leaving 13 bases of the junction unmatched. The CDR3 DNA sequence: TGTGCCAGCAGCGCCCCAGGGGGTGAGCAGCCGGAAAAACTGTTTTTT. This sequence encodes CASSAPGGEQPEKLFF.

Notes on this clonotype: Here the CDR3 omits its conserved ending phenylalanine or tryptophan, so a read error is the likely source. DNA of the CDR3: TGCGCCAGCAGCCCGGGACGGTCCTATAATTCACCCCTCCACCTT. It translates to CASSPGRSYNSPLHL. This chain connects TRBV11-2 to TRBJ1-6; tentative D call: TRBD1 (5 bases). In germline, CDR1 is SGHAT, CDR2 FQNNGV. The CDR3 extends over 15 amino acids.

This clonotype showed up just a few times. The CDR3 DNA reads as TGTGCCAGTAGTCCGCAGGGAGTGGGGAACACTGAAGCTTTCTTT. This gives the protein CASSPQGVGNTEAFF. The chain joins TRBV19 to TRBJ1-1; TRBD1 might be the D (5 bases). Germline V gives CDR1 LNHDA, CDR2 SQIVND (reference sequence). This CDR3 has 15 residues. V lost 5 bases, J lost 1 base, and 14 bases lay in between.

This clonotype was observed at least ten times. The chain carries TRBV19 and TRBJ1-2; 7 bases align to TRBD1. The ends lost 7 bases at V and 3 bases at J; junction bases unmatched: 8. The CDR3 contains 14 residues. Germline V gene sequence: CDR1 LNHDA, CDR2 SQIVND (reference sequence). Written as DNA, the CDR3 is TGTGCCAGTAACCCTTCAGGGGGGGACTATGGCTACACCTTC. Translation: CASNPSGGDYGYTF.

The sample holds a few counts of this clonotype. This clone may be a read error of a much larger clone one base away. The CDR3 sequence is CASSRLGTGEETQYF. The CDR3 region has the DNA TGTGCCAGCAGTCGGCTGGGGACAGGGGAGGAGACCCAGTACTTC. The rearrangement joins TRBV6-5 to TRBJ2-5, with 10 bases fitting TRBD1. The germline CDR1 and CDR2 sequences are MNHEY and SVGAGI. The V segment lost 5 bases and the J segment 5 bases; nucleotides outside the gene matches: 8. The CDR3 runs 15 residues.

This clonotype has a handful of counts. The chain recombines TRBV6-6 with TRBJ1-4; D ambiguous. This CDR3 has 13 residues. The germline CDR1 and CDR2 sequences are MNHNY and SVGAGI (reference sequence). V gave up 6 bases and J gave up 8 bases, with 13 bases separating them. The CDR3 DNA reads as TGTGCCAGCAGCGCTCGAAGCGTCGAAAAACTGTTTTTT. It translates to CASSARSVEKLFF.

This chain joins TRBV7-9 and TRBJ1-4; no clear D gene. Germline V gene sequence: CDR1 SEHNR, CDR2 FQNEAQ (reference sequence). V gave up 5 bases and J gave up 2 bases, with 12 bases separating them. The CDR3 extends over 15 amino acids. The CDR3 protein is CASSDQRATNEKLFF. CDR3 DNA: TGTGCCAGCAGCGATCAGAGGGCTACTAATGAAAAACTGTTTTTT.

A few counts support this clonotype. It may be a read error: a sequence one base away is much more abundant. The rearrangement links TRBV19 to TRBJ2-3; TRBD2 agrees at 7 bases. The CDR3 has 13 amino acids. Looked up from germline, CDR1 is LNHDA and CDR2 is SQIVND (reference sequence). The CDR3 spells CAGSLSGGDPQYF. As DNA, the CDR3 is TGTGCCGGTAGCCTCTCGGGAGGAGATCCACAGTATTTT.

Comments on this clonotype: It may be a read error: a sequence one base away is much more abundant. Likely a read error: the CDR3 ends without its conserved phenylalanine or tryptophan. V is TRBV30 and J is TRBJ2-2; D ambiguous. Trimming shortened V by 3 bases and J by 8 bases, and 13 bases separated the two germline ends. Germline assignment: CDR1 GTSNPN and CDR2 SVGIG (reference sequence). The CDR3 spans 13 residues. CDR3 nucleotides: TGTGCCTGGAGCCCGTTTTTATATGGGGAGCTGTTTCTT. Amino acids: CAWSPFLYGELFL.

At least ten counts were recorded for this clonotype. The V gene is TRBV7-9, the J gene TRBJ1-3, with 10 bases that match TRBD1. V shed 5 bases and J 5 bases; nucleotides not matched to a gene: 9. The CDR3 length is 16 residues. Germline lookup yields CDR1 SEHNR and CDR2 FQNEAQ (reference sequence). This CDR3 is CASSQTGTGARNTIYF. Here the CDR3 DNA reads TGTGCCAGCAGCCAGACCGGGACAGGGGCTCGAAACACCATATATTTT.

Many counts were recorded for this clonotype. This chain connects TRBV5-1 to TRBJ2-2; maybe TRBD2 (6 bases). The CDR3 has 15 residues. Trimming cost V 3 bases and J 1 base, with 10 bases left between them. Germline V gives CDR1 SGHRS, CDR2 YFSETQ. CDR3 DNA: TGCGCCAGCAGCTGGGGACTTCTGAACACCGGGGAGCTGTTTTTT. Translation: CASSWGLLNTGELFF.

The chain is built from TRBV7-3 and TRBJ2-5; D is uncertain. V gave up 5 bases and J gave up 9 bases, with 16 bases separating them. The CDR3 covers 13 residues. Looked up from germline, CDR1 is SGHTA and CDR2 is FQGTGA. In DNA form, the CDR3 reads TGTGCCAGCAGCGTACAGAGAAATCAGCCCCAGTACTTC. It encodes CASSVQRNQPQYF.

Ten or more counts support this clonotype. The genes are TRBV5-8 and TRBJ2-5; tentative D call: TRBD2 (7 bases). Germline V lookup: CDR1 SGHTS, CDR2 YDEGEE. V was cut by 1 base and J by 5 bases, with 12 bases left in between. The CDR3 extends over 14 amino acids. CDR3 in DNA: TGTGCCAGCAGCTTGATCGGGGGGCGGGAGACCCAGTACTTC. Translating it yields CASSLIGGRETQYF.

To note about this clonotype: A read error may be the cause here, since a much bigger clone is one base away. This CDR3 is CSALWGTGDPPQHF. In DNA, the CDR3 is TGCAGTGCTTTATGGGGGACAGGGGATCCGCCCCAGCATTTT. The V call is TRBV20-1, the J call TRBJ1-5, with 10 positions matching TRBD1. Losses at the gene ends were 5 bases for V and 9 bases for J; bases not matched to a gene: 10. CDR3 length equals 14 residues. Germline values: CDR1 DFQATT, CDR2 SNEGSKA (reference sequence).

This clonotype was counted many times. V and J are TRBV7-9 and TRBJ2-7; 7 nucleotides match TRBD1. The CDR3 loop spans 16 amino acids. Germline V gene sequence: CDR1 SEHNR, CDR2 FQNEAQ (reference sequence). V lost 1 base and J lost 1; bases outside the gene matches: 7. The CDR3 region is CASSLGVGGRSYEQYF. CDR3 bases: TGTGCCAGCAGCTTAGGTGTAGGGGGCCGATCCTACGAGCAGTACTTC.

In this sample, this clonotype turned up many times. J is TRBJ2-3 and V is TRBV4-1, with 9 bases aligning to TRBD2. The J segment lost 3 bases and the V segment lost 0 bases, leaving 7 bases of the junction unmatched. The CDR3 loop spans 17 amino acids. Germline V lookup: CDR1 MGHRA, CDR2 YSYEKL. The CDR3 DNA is TGCGCCAGCAGCCAAGACGGACTAGCGTCGCCAACAGATACGCAGTATTTT. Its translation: CASSQDGLASPTDTQYF.

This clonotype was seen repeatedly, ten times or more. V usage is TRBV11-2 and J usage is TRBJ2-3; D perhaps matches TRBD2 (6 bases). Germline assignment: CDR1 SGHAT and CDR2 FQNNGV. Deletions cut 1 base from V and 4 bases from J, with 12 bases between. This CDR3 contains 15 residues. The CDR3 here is CASSLGGGIADTQYF. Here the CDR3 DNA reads TGTGCCAGCAGCTTAGGTGGCGGGATAGCAGATACGCAGTATTTT.

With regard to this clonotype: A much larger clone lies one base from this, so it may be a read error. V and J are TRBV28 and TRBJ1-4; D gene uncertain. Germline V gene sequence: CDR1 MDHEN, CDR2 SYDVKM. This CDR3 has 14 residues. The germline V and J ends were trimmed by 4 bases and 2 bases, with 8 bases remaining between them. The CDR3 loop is CASSYQRTNEKLFF. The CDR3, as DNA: TGTGCCAGCAGTTATCAACGGACTAATGAAAAACTGTTTTTT. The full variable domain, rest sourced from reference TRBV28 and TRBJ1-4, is DVKVTQSSRYLVKRTGEKVFLECVQDMDHENMFWYRQDPGLGLRLIYFSYDVKMKEKGDIPEGYSVSREKKERFSLILESASTNQTSMYLCASSYQRTNEKLFFGSGTQLSVL.

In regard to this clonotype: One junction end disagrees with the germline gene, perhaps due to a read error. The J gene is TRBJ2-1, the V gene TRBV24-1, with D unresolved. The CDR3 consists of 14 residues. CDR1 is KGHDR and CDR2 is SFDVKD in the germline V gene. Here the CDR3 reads CTTSDLDTAIEQFF. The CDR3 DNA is TGTACCACCAGTGATCTCGATACCGCAATTGAGCAGTTCTTC.

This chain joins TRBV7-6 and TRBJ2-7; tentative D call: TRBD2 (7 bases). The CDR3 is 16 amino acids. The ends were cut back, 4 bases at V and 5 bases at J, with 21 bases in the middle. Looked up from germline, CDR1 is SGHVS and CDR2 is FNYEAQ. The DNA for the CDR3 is TGTGCCAGCAGCTCGAGACGGGGGGCAGGGGTTCACGAGCAGTACTTC. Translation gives CASSSRRGAGVHEQYF.

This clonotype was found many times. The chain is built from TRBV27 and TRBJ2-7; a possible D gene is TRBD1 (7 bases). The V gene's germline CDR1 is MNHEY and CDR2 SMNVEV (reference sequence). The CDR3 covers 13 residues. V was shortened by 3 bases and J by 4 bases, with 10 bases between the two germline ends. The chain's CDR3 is CASSLGGQYEQYF. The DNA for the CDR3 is TGTGCCAGCAGTTTGGGGGGACAGTACGAGCAGTACTTC.

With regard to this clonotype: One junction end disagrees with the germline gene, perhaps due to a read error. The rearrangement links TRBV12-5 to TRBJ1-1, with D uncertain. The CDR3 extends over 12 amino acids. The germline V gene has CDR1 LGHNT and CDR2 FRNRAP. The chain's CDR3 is CAGGFGGTEAFF. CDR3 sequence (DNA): TGTGCTGGTGGTTTTGGAGGAACTGAAGCTTTCTTT.

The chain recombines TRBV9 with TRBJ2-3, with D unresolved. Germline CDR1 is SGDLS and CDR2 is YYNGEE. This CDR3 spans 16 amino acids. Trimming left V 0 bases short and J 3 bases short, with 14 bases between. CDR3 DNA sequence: TGTGCCAGCAGCGTAGGGCGGACGCGCGGTACAGATACGCAGTATTTT. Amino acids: CASSVGRTRGTDTQYF.

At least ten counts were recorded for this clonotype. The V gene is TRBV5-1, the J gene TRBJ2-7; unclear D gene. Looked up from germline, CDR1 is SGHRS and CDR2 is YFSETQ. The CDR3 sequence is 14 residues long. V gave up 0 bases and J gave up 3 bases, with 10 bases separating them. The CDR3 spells CASSLDSRLYEQYF. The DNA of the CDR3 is TGCGCCAGCAGCTTGGACAGCCGACTCTACGAGCAGTACTTC.